What follows describes a single T cell receptor (beta chain). The method was immunoSEQ multiplex PCR; TCRdb's version includes in-frame clones alone and lacks a portion of them. Of approximately 250,000 clones listed, around nine tenths are singletons. The data were obtained in a study of blood T cell repertoires in COVID-19. V shed 4 bases and J shed 6 bases, with 10 bases lying between them. This CDR3 spans 13 amino acids. V usage is TRBV12-3 or TRBV12-4 and J usage is TRBJ1-5; the D gene is possibly TRBD1 (6 bases). Sequenced sample: peripheral blood. The origin of this receptor is a man aged 40-50 years with active or convalescent COVID-19. CDR3 in DNA: TGTGCCAGCAGTTCACAGGGTGGTCAGCCCCAGCATTTT. Translated: CASSSQGGQPQHF.